Following are 23 T cell receptor beta chains from one sample sequenced in a study of CD8+CD57+ T cells in acquired aplastic anemia. Flow cytometry had shown expanded CD8+CD57+ cells in the patients chosen for sequencing. Genomic DNA acted as the template from which TCR beta VDJ combination and CDR3 sequence profiling were carried out. TCRdb reprocessed the reads via MiXCR and lists one record per CDR3 protein. Of a few hundred thousand distinct CDR3 sequences listed, about half are singletons. The sample taken for sequencing was sorted CD4+, CD8+, or CD8+CD57+ T cells (not recorded which) from PBMCs. The receptors shown here come from a human donor with aplastic anemia.

Comment on this clonotype: A single base separates this from a much larger clone, so it may be a read error. As the CDR3 is not closed by the conserved phenylalanine or tryptophan, this likely results from a read error. The rearrangement joins TRBV27 to TRBJ1-6, with 7 bases aligning to TRBD1. The V and J ends lost 0 bases and 10 bases, in that order; junction bases with no gene match: 0. This CDR3 spans 13 amino acids. Germline V gives CDR1 MNHEY, CDR2 SMNVEV (reference sequence). CDR3 coding DNA: TGTGCCAGCAGTTTATCGGGACAGTCACCCCTCCACCTT. It yields the protein CASSLSGQSPLHL.

This clonotype has just a few counts. The V call is TRBV12-3 or TRBV12-4, the J call TRBJ1-3; TRBD1 might be the D (6 bases). The CDR3 has 17 residues. Trimming stripped 6 bases from V and 6 bases from J, with 24 bases between. The CDR3 nucleotides are TGTGCCAGCAGCTCAAGTTATGGCCGGGGGCCGACAAACACCATATATTTT. Protein: CASSSSYGRGPTNTIYF.

V is TRBV20-1 and J is TRBJ2-7; tentatively, D is TRBD1 (6 bases). Germline V gene sequence: CDR1 DFQATT, CDR2 SNEGSKA (reference sequence). The CDR3 sequence is 14 residues long. Between the trimmed V and J ends, which lost 4 bases and 2 bases, there was a span of 15 bases. CDR3 in amino acids: CSATDSLWPYEQYF. The CDR3 region has the DNA TGCAGTGCTACGGACAGCCTTTGGCCCTACGAGCAGTACTTC.

The chain is built from TRBV2 and TRBJ2-7; D is unresolved. V gave up 6 bases and J gave up 9 bases, with 6 bases separating them. Per the germline V gene, CDR1 is SNHLY and CDR2 is FYNNEI. The CDR3 has 9 amino acids. The CDR3 DNA is TGTGCCAGCAGCGTCGGGCAGTACTTC. Its protein is CASSVGQYF.

V and J are TRBV9 and TRBJ2-7; tentatively, D is TRBD2 (5 bases). The length of the CDR3 is 13 residues. Trimming cost V 1 base and J 5 bases, with 10 bases left between them. Germline V gene data show CDR1 as SGDLS and CDR2 as YYNGEE. The CDR3 region is CASSVTSGDEQYF. The CDR3 DNA follows: TGTGCCAGCAGCGTAACTAGTGGGGACGAGCAGTACTTC.

On this clonotype: One base away lies a much larger clone, so this may be a sequencing read error. This chain joins TRBV5-1 and TRBJ2-1, with TRBD2 matching 10 bases. The CDR3 has 15 residues. Germline V lookup: CDR1 SGHRS, CDR2 YFSETQ. The CDR3 nucleotides are TGCGCCAGTAAGACTAGCGGGCTTTTCTACAATGAGCAGCTCTTC. It codes for CASKTSGLFYNEQLF.

This rearrangement joins TRBV7-2 to TRBJ1-2; 7 positions match TRBD1. Losses at the gene ends were 5 bases for V and 0 bases for J; bases not matched to a gene: 18. In germline, CDR1 is SGHTA, CDR2 FQGNSA. The CDR3 is 19 residues long. CDR3 loop: CASSPHAGQEQLANYGYTF. DNA for the CDR3: TGTGCCAGCAGCCCCCATGCCGGACAGGAGCAGTTAGCTAACTATGGCTACACCTTC.

This clonotype appeared many times. The chain has TRBV19 and TRBJ2-7, with 8 bases lining up with TRBD2. The germline gives CDR1 LNHDA, CDR2 SQIVND (reference sequence). J gave up 2 bases and V 3 bases, and 3 bases lay outside the gene matches. CDR3 size: 14 residues. The CDR3 DNA follows: TGTGCCAGTAGTATTACTAGCGGCGCCTACGAGCAGTACTTC. It yields the protein CASSITSGAYEQYF.

Points on this clonotype: The junction shows a germline mismatch at one end, possibly a read error. The chain combines TRBV2 with TRBJ1-4; possible D gene TRBD1, 6 bases. The germline V gene has CDR1 SNHLY and CDR2 FYNNEI. This CDR3 contains 12 residues. The CDR3 is CVIRWGAEKLFF. In DNA, the CDR3 is TGTGTGATACGGTGGGGGGCTGAAAAACTGTTTTTC.

This clonotype has a count of ten or more. The chain is built from TRBV6-5 and TRBJ1-3; no reliable D call. Germline CDR1 reads MNHEY; CDR2 reads SVGAGI. V shed 5 bases and J shed 8 bases, with 10 bases lying between them. The CDR3 spans 12 residues. CDR3 nucleotide sequence: TGTGCCAGCAGTACCGGGAGGGACACCATATATTTT. This encodes CASSTGRDTIYF.

The chain couples TRBV2 to TRBJ2-1, with unresolved D. This CDR3 region has 15 residues. Germline values: CDR1 SNHLY, CDR2 FYNNEI. V was pared by 4 bases and J by 1 base, with 11 bases between. CDR3 sequence (DNA): TGTGCCAGCAGTGGCGACGATCCGTCCTACAATGAGCAGTTCTTC. The encoded protein is CASSGDDPSYNEQFF.

The J gene is TRBJ1-4, the V gene TRBV19, with TRBD1 matching over 9 bases. The length of the CDR3 is 14 residues. V gave up 6 bases and J gave up 5 bases; unmatched junction bases: 4. Per the germline V gene, CDR1 is LNHDA and CDR2 is SQIVND (reference sequence). The DNA for the CDR3 is TGTGCCAGTAGGCGGACAGGGGTGAATGAAAAACTGTTTTTT. Translating it yields CASRRTGVNEKLFF.

This clonotype was observed many times. The chain links TRBV7-9 to TRBJ2-3, with 10 nucleotides matching TRBD1. The length of the CDR3 is 17 residues. J gave up 4 bases and V 5 bases, and 12 bases lay outside the gene matches. CDR1 SEHNR and CDR2 FQNEAQ come from the germline V gene (reference sequence). DNA of the CDR3: TGTGCCAGCAGCCTCGTCGCGGGGACAGGGGACGCAGATACGCAGTATTTT. Amino acid sequence: CASSLVAGTGDADTQYF.

This clonotype was found many times. This chain connects TRBV25-1 to TRBJ2-6, with D possibly TRBD2 on 5 matching bases. The V end was cut by 7 bases, the J end by 2 bases, with 9 bases between. Looked up from germline, CDR1 is MGHDK and CDR2 is SYGVNS. The CDR3 extends over 14 amino acids. The CDR3 DNA reads TGTGCCAGCACGGGGTATGCTGGGGCCAACGTCCTGACTTTC. Translating gives CASTGYAGANVLTF.

Many counts were recorded for this clonotype. The genes are TRBV12-3 or TRBV12-4 and TRBJ1-2, with D unresolved. CDR3 length equals 14 residues. V lost 6 bases and J 1 base, leaving 12 bases between the germline ends. The CDR3 here is CASRLIGLNYGYTF. In DNA, the CDR3 is TGTGCCAGCAGACTAATCGGACTTAACTATGGCTACACCTTC.

This clonotype was found once. This may come from a read error, since a much larger clone is one base off. This rearrangement joins TRBV7-3 to TRBJ1-1; TRBD1 agrees at 7 bases. V dropped 6 bases and J dropped 2; count of bases not matched to a gene: 3. The CDR3 spans 13 residues. Germline CDR1 is SGHTA and CDR2 is FQGTGA. CDR3 protein: CASRRDRNTEAFF. CDR3 nucleotides: TGTGCCAGCAGAAGGGACAGAAACACTGAAGCTTTCTTT.

The sample holds many counts of this clonotype. This chain uses TRBV7-9 with TRBJ2-2; 7 bases agree with TRBD1. The CDR3 consists of 14 residues. V shed 8 bases and J 5 bases; nucleotides not matched to a gene: 8. The germline gives CDR1 SEHNR, CDR2 FQNEAQ (reference sequence). The CDR3 protein is CASRGEGATGELFF. The CDR3 region has the DNA TGTGCCAGCCGGGGAGAGGGGGCAACCGGGGAGCTGTTTTTT.

The gene calls are TRBV7-2 and TRBJ2-5; D is possibly TRBD2 (7 bases). Trimming stripped 8 bases from V and 4 bases from J, with 20 bases between. CDR3 size: 15 residues. CDR1 SGHTA and CDR2 FQGNSA come from the germline V gene. The CDR3 DNA reads as TGTGCCAGCTCACCACGTGAGGGGGGGCGAGAGACCCAGTACTTC. Amino acids: CASSPREGGRETQYF. The whole variable domain, remainder taken from reference TRBV7-2 and TRBJ2-5, is GAGVSQSPSNKVTEKGKDVELRCDPISGHTALYWYRQSLGQGLEFLIYFQGNSAPDKSGLPSDRFSAERTGGSVSTLTIQRTQQEDSAVYLCASSPREGGRETQYFGPGTRLLVL.

The V gene is TRBV19, the J gene TRBJ2-7; D may correspond to TRBD1 or TRBD2 (5 bases each). The CDR3 sequence is 15 residues long. Looked up from germline, CDR1 is LNHDA and CDR2 is SQIVND (reference sequence). The V end was cut by 1 base, the J end by 2 bases, with 12 bases between. CDR3 sequence: CASSIATGPPYEQYF. DNA for the CDR3: TGTGCCAGTAGTATAGCAACGGGACCCCCCTACGAGCAGTACTTC.

The gene calls are TRBV2 and TRBJ2-7; 13 bases line up with TRBD2. There are 12 residues in the CDR3. Per germline, CDR1 SNHLY and CDR2 FYNNEI. After removal of 10 bases from V and 10 bases from J, the junction contained 7 bases not matched to a gene. In nucleotides, the CDR3 is TGTGCCACGAGGACTAGCGGGGGACAACAGTACTTC. This codes for CATRTSGGQQYF.

The chain is built from TRBV2 and TRBJ2-1, with 15 bases matching TRBD2. The CDR3 has 15 residues. The germline gives CDR1 SNHLY, CDR2 FYNNEI. V dropped 5 bases and J dropped 9; count of bases not matched to a gene: 5. DNA for the CDR3: TGTGCCAGCAGTCGGACTAGCGGGGGGGCCGGTGAGCAGTTCTTC. This gives the protein CASSRTSGGAGEQFF.

In this sample, this clonotype turned up many times. The genes are TRBV6-1 and TRBJ2-3, with 14 nucleotides matching TRBD2. Germline V gene data show CDR1 as MNHNS and CDR2 as SASEGT. CDR3 length equals 16 residues. J gave up 4 bases and V 6 bases, and 6 bases lay outside the gene matches. CDR3 protein: CASSTTSGGASDTQYF. The CDR3 DNA reads as TGTGCCAGCAGCACGACTAGCGGGGGGGCCTCAGATACGCAGTATTTT.

V is TRBV7-2 and J is TRBJ1-1; no reliable D call. CDR1 SGHTA and CDR2 FQGNSA come from the germline V gene. The V end was cut by 3 bases, the J end by 1 base, with 3 bases between. The CDR3 totals 12 residues. The chain's CDR3 is CASSFPNTEAFF. CDR3 coding DNA: TGTGCCAGCAGCTTCCCGAACACTGAAGCTTTCTTT. The variable domain in full, with the rest retrieved from reference TRBV7-2 and TRBJ1-1, is GAGVSQSPSNKVTEKGKDVELRCDPISGHTALYWYRQSLGQGLEFLIYFQGNSAPDKSGLPSDRFSAERTGGSVSTLTIQRTQQEDSAVYLCASSFPNTEAFFGQGTRLTVV.